Following are 21 T cell receptor beta chains from one sample sequenced in a study of radiation and T cells in renal cell carcinoma. The time point was: blood 2 weeks post-SBRT. Treatment in this sample: 15 Gy SBRT to primary tumor, nephrectomy 4 weeks later. Only in-frame clones appear in the TCRdb table, and some are missing; sequencing was by immunoSEQ multiplex PCR. The table has around 130,000 clones, 70% to 90% seen once. The starting material was blood, obtained from a patient whose treatment included radiotherapy and nephrectomy. The source is a woman between 65 and 79 years old with renal cell carcinoma.

V and J are TRBV9 and TRBJ1-1; D is unclear. In germline, CDR1 is SGDLS, CDR2 YYNGEE. This CDR3 has 15 residues. Deletions cut 1 base from V and 1 base from J, with 11 bases between. In DNA, the CDR3 is TGTGCCAGCAGCGTATTGGGAGAGCCGAACACTGAAGCTTTCTTT. This codes for CASSVLGEPNTEAFF.

The table lists this clone with a count of one. V and J are TRBV28 and TRBJ2-1; 9 bases fit TRBD1. There are 16 residues in the CDR3. V lost 2 bases, J lost 5 bases, and 7 bases stayed unmatched. CDR1 and CDR2 (germline): MDHEN, SYDVKM. DNA of the CDR3: TGTGCCAGCAGTTTACCTTGGGGACAGGGTAACAATGAGCAGTTCTTC. This encodes CASSLPWGQGNNEQFF.

The table lists this clone with a count of one. The rearrangement links TRBV5-1 to TRBJ2-1, with 8 bases identical to TRBD2. This CDR3 region has 14 residues. Trimming cost V 0 bases and J 9 bases; bases outside gene matches: 5. Germline-derived CDR1 and CDR2 are SGHRS and YFSETQ. The CDR3 region has the DNA TGCGCCAGCAGCTTGGTTAGCGGGGTGCCTGAGCAGTTCTTC. Protein product: CASSLVSGVPEQFF.

The chain uses TRBV18 and TRBJ1-2; D gene uncertain. Per germline, CDR1 KGHSH and CDR2 LQKENI. The CDR3 is 12 residues long. V lost 1 base and J lost 3, with 3 bases in between. CDR3 sequence (DNA): TGTGCCAGCTCACCACAGGACTATGGCTACACCTTC. Encoded protein: CASSPQDYGYTF.

The V and J genes are TRBV28 and TRBJ2-7; D unresolved. The CDR3 runs 15 residues. Germline V CDR1 and CDR2: MDHEN, SYDVKM. Trimming left V 5 bases short and J 4 bases short, with 18 bases between. Here the CDR3 reads CASSPPGLGLYEQYF. CDR3 bases: TGTGCCAGCAGTCCCCCCGGGTTAGGCCTTTACGAGCAGTACTTC.

CDR3 residues: CAISGVDNYEQYF. The CDR3 DNA sequence: TGTGCCATCAGTGGGGTGGACAACTACGAGCAGTACTTC. This chain links TRBV10-3 with TRBJ2-7; D is possibly TRBD1 (5 bases). Germline V CDR1 and CDR2: ENHRY, SYGVKD. This CDR3 spans 13 amino acids. Trimming removed 4 bases at V and 3 bases at J, with 10 bases between.

V usage is TRBV27 and J usage is TRBJ2-3, with D unclear. Looked up from germline, CDR1 is MNHEY and CDR2 is SMNVEV (reference sequence). The CDR3 totals 15 residues. The ends were cut back, 0 bases at V and 2 bases at J, with 9 bases in the middle. CDR3 sequence reads: CASSLSGRTTDTQYF. The CDR3 nucleotides read TGTGCCAGCAGTTTATCGGGTCGGACCACAGATACGCAGTATTTT.

The chain has TRBV7-9 and TRBJ1-1; TRBD1 agrees at 9 bases. Germline CDR1 is SEHNR and CDR2 is FQNEAQ (reference sequence). Unmatched junction bases numbered 4, after V lost 4 bases and J lost 1 base. The CDR3 runs 15 residues. Written as DNA, the CDR3 is TGTGCCAGCAGCTCCGGGACAGGGTGGAACACTGAAGCTTTCTTT. It codes for CASSSGTGWNTEAFF.

The chain links TRBV27 to TRBJ1-6; 7 bases match TRBD1. The CDR3 spans 14 residues. Germline-derived CDR1 and CDR2 are MNHEY and SMNVEV (reference sequence). The J segment lost 6 bases and the V segment lost 3 bases, leaving 2 bases of the junction unmatched. The CDR3 coding sequence is TGTGCCAGCAGTTTCACAGGGGTTAATTCACCCCTCCACTTT. It yields the protein CASSFTGVNSPLHF.

This clone has just one count. The V gene is TRBV2, the J gene TRBJ2-2; 7 bases map to TRBD2. The trim removed 3 bases at V and 5 bases at J, leaving 6 bases unmatched. The CDR3 is 15 amino acids. The germline gives CDR1 SNHLY, CDR2 FYNNEI. CDR3 amino acids: CASSDWASGTGELFF. For the CDR3, the DNA is TGTGCCAGCAGTGATTGGGCTAGCGGAACCGGGGAGCTGTTTTTT.

This chain uses TRBV19 with TRBJ2-7, with D possibly being TRBD1 or TRBD2 (5 bases each). The CDR3 is 14 residues long. Trimming left V 1 base short and J 0 bases short, with 7 bases between. CDR1 and CDR2 (germline): LNHDA, SQIVND (reference sequence). The CDR3 loop reads CASSIGGSSYEQYF. The CDR3 nucleotides are TGTGCCAGTAGTATAGGGGGGAGCTCCTACGAGCAGTACTTC.

This rearrangement joins TRBV18 to TRBJ1-1; no firm D call. Germline-derived CDR1 and CDR2 are KGHSH and LQKENI. V lost 2 bases and J 4 bases, leaving 5 bases between the germline ends. There are 12 residues in the CDR3. The CDR3 loop is CASSPISTEAFF. DNA of the CDR3: TGTGCCAGCTCACCAATAAGCACTGAAGCTTTCTTT.

Comment on this clone: Additional DNA sequences in this sample encode the identical CDR3. This chain uses TRBV19 with TRBJ1-1; D call uncertain. CDR1 and CDR2 (germline): LNHDA, SQIVND (reference sequence). Trimming left V 2 bases short and J 1 base short, with 5 bases between. The CDR3 consists of 13 residues. The CDR3 sequence: CASSIKRNTEAFF. CDR3 bases: TGTGCCAGTAGTATAAAAAGGAACACTGAAGCTTTCTTT.

The chain couples TRBV4-3 to TRBJ2-7; possibly TRBD2 for D (6 bases). The CDR3 covers 15 residues. V gave up 0 bases and J gave up 3 bases, with 12 bases separating them. The germline V gene encodes CDR1 LGHNA and CDR2 YSLEER. DNA for the CDR3: TGCGCCAGCAGCCAAGATGTGACTAGAAACTACGAGCAGTACTTC. Its translation is CASSQDVTRNYEQYF.

The chain employs TRBV9 and TRBJ2-3, with 9 bases matching TRBD1. Germline CDR1 SGDLS, CDR2 YYNGEE. There are 16 residues in the CDR3. V lost 1 base and J lost 7; bases outside the gene matches: 10. CDR3 DNA: TGTGCCAGCAGCGTAACCCGGGACAGGGTCCCAAATACGCAGTATTTT. It codes for CASSVTRDRVPNTQYF.

The chain carries TRBV7-9 and TRBJ1-3; 9 bases map to TRBD1. From germline, CDR1 is SEHNR and CDR2 FQNEAQ (reference sequence). The length of the CDR3 is 15 residues. The ends lost 5 bases at V and 8 bases at J; junction bases unmatched: 10. This chain's CDR3 is CASSPGTGSIDTIYF. The CDR3, as DNA: TGTGCCAGCAGCCCGGGGACAGGGAGTATAGACACCATATATTTT.

The chain carries TRBV23-1 and TRBJ1-3; unclear D gene. TRBV23-1 has ORF status, its function being uncertain. V was shortened by 1 base and J by 2 bases, with 12 bases between the two germline ends. The CDR3 spans 16 residues. The CDR3 nucleotides are TGCGCCAGCAGTCAATTGGCAGCGACTCCTGGAAACACCATATATTTT. Amino acids: CASSQLAATPGNTIYF.

This clone was recorded a few times. The V call is TRBV30, the J call TRBJ1-1; no clear D. CDR1 GTSNPN and CDR2 SVGIG come from the germline V gene (reference sequence). Trimming took off 2 bases at V and 5 bases at J, with 9 bases between the two ends. This CDR3 comprises 12 residues. In DNA form, the CDR3 reads TGTGCCTGGAGTCTGGGTGGAACTGAAGCTTTCTTT. Amino acids: CAWSLGGTEAFF.

The chain joins TRBV6-6 to TRBJ2-3; TRBD2 is a possible D gene (5 bases). Trimming removed 10 bases from V and 2 bases from J, with 13 bases in between. The CDR3 is 13 residues long. CDR1 and CDR2 from the germline V gene are MNHNY and SVGAGI (reference sequence). CDR3 protein: CATASGVTDTQYF. The CDR3 DNA follows: TGTGCCACTGCTTCCGGGGTCACAGATACGCAGTATTTT.

The J gene is TRBJ2-3, the V gene TRBV27; tentative D call: TRBD1 (6 bases). The CDR3 totals 13 residues. Trimming took 7 bases from V and 2 from J, leaving 10 bases between them. Germline CDR1 MNHEY, CDR2 SMNVEV (reference sequence). This CDR3 reads CASTAGDTDTQYF. CDR3 sequence (DNA): TGTGCCAGCACAGCAGGGGACACAGATACGCAGTATTTT.

The chain is built from TRBV28 and TRBJ2-5; D is uncertain. The length of the CDR3 is 14 residues. V was cut by 3 bases and J by 5 bases, with 13 bases left in between. CDR1 is MDHEN and CDR2 is SYDVKM in the germline V gene. In nucleotides, the CDR3 is TGTGCCAGCAGTTTCGGTAGTAGGGTGGAGACCCAGTACTTC. Amino acid sequence: CASSFGSRVETQYF.